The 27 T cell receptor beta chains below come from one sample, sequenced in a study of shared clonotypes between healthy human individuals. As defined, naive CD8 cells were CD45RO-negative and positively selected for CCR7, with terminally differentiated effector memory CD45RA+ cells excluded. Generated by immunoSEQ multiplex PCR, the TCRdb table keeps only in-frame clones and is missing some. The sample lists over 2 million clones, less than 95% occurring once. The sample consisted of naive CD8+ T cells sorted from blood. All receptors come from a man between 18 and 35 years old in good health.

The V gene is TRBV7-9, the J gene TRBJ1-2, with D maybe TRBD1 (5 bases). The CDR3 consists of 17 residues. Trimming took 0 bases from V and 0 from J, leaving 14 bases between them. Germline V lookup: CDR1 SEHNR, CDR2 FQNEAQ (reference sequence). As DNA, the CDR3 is TGTGCCAGCAGCTTAGCAAGCGACAGAGTACCTAACTATGGCTACACCTTC. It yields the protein CASSLASDRVPNYGYTF.

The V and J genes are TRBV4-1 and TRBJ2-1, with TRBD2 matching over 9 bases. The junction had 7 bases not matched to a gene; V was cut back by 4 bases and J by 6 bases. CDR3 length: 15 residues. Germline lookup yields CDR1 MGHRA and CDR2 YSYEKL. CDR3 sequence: CASSPGTSWLNEQFF. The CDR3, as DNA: TGCGCCAGCAGCCCTGGGACTAGCTGGCTCAATGAGCAGTTCTTC.

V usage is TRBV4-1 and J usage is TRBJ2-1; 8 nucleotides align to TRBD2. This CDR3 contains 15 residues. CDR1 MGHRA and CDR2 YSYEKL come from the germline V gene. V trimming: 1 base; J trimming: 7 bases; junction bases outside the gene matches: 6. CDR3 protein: CASSQGVGLGNEQFF. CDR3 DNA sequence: TGCGCCAGCAGCCAAGGAGTGGGACTAGGTAATGAGCAGTTCTTC.

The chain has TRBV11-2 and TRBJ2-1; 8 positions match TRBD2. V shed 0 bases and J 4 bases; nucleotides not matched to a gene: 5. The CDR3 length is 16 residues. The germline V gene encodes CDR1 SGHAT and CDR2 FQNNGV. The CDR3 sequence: CASSLEVSGVYNEQFF. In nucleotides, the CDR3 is TGTGCCAGCAGCTTAGAGGTTAGCGGGGTATACAATGAGCAGTTCTTC.

CDR3 nucleotide sequence: TGTGCCAGTAGTAGCATCAGCTACGGGAGCGAAAAACTGTTTTTT. Its translation is CASSSISYGSEKLFF. The chain joins TRBV19 to TRBJ1-4; D gene unclear. This CDR3 contains 15 residues. CDR1 is LNHDA, CDR2 SQIVND, per germline (reference sequence). V gave up 4 bases and J gave up 8 bases, with 17 bases separating them.

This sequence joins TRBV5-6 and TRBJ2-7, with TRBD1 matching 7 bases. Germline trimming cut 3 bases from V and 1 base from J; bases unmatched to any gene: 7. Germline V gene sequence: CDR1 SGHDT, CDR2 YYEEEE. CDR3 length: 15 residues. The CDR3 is CASSSDRERSYEQYF. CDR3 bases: TGTGCCAGCAGCTCTGACAGGGAAAGGTCCTACGAGCAGTACTTC.

The DNA of the CDR3 is TGTGCCAGCAGCTCGGGTAGCGAGCAGTACTTC. Translation gives CASSSGSEQYF. V and J are TRBV7-2 and TRBJ2-7, with D unresolved. V was shortened by 4 bases and J by 6 bases, with 7 bases between the two germline ends. Germline loops: CDR1 SGHTA, CDR2 FQGNSA. This CDR3 spans 11 amino acids. The full variable domain, in which reference TRBV7-2 and TRBJ2-7 provide the parts outside the CDR3, is GAGVSQSPSNKVTEKGKDVELRCDPISGHTALYWYRQSLGQGLEFLIYFQGNSAPDKSGLPSDRFSAERTGGSVSTLTIQRTQQEDSAVYLCASSSGSEQYFGPGTRLTVT.

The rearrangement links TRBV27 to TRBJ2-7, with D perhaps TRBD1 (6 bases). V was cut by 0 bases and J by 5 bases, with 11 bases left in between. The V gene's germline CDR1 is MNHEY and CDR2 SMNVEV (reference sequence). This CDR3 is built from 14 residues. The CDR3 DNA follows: TGTGCCAGCAGTTTATCCGGACAGCCGGACGAGCAGTACTTC. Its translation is CASSLSGQPDEQYF.

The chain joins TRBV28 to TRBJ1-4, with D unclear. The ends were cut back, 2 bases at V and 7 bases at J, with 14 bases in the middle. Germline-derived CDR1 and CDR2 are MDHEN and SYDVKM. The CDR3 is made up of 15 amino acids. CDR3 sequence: CASSLSGVGSEKLFF. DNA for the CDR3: TGTGCCAGCAGTTTAAGTGGGGTAGGGAGTGAAAAACTGTTTTTT.

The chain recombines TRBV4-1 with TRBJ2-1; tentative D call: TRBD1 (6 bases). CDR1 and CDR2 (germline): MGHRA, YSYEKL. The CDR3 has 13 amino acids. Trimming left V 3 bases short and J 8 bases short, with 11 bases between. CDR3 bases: TGCGCCAGCAGCCATCAGGGGAGCGATGAGCAGTTCTTC. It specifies CASSHQGSDEQFF.

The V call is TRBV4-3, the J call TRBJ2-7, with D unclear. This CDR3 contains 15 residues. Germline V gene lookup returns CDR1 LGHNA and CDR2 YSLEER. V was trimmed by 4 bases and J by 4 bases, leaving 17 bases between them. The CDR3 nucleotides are TGCGCCAGCAGCCGTGTCACGGCCAGCATTTACGAGCAGTACTTC. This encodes CASSRVTASIYEQYF.

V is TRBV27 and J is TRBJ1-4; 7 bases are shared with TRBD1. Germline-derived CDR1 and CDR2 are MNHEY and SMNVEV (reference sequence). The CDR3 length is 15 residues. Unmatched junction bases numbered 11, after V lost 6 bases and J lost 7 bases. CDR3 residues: CASRSTGWFGEKLFF. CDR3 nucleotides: TGTGCCAGCAGATCGACAGGGTGGTTTGGTGAAAAACTGTTTTTT.

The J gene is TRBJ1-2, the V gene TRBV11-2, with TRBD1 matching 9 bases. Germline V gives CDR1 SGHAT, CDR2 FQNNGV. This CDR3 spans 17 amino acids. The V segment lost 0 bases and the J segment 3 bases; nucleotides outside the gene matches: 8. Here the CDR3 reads CASSLDPGTGGYYGYTF. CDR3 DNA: TGTGCCAGCAGCTTAGATCCCGGTACAGGGGGCTACTATGGCTACACCTTC.

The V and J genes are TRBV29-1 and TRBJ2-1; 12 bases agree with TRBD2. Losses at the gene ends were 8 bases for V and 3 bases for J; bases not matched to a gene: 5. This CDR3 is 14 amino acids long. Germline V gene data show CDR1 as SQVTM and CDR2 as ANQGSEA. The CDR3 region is CSLLAGGIYNEQFF. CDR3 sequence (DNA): TGCAGCCTCCTAGCGGGAGGGATCTACAATGAGCAGTTCTTC.

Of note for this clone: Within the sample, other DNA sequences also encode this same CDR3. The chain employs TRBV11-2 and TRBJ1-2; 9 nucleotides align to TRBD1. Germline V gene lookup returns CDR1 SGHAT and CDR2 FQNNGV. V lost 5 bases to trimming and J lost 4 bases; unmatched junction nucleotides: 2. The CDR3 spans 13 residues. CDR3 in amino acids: CASSPGQGYGYTF. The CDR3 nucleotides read TGTGCCAGCAGCCCGGGACAGGGCTATGGCTACACCTTC.

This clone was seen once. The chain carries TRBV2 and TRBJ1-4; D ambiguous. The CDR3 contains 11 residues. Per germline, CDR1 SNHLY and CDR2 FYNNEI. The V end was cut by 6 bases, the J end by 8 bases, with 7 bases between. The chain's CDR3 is CASRLPEKLFF. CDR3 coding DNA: TGTGCCAGCAGACTACCCGAAAAACTGTTTTTT. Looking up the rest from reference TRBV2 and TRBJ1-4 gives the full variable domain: EPEVTQTPSHQVTQMGQEVILRCVPISNHLYFYWYRQILGQKVEFLVSFYNNEISEKSEIFDDQFSVERPDGSNFTLKIRSTKLEDSAMYFCASRLPEKLFFGSGTQLSVL.

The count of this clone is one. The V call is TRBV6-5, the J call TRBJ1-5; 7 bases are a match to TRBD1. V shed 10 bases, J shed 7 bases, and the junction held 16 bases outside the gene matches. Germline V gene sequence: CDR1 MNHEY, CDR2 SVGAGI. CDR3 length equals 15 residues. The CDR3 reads CATSTDRVLGQPQHF. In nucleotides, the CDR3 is TGTGCCACCTCAACCGACAGGGTATTAGGACAGCCCCAGCATTTT.

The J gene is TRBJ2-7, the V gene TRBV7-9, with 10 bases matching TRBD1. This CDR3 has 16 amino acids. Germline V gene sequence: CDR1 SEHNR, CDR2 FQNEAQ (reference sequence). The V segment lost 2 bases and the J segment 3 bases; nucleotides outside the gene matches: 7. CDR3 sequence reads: CASSLTGTGAFYEQYF. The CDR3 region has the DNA TGTGCCAGCAGCTTAACCGGGACAGGGGCATTCTACGAGCAGTACTTC. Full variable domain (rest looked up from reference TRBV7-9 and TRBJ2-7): DTGVSQNPRHKITKRGQNVTFRCDPISEHNRLYWYRQTLGQGPEFLTYFQNEAQLEKSRLLSDRFSAERPKGSFSTLEIQRTEQGDSAMYLCASSLTGTGAFYEQYFGPGTRLTVT.

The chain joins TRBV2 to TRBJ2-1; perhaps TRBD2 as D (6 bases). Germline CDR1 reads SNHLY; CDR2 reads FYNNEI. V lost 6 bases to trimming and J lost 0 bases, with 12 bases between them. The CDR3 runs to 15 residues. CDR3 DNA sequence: TGTGCCAGCAGGGAGACTAGTATCTCCTACAATGAGCAGTTCTTC. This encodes CASRETSISYNEQFF.

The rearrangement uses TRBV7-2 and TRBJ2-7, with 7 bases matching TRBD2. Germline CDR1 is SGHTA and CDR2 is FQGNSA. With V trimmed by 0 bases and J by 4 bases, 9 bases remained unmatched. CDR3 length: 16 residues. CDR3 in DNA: TGTGCCAGCAGCTTAGCGATAGTGGGACTAAATTACGAGCAGTACTTC. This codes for CASSLAIVGLNYEQYF.

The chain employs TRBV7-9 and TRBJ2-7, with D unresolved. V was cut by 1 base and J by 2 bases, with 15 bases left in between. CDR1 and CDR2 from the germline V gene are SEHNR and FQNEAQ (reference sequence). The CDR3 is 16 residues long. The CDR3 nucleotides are TGTGCCAGCAGCTTAGTCTCAACGGGCCAAGCCTACGAGCAGTACTTC. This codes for CASSLVSTGQAYEQYF.

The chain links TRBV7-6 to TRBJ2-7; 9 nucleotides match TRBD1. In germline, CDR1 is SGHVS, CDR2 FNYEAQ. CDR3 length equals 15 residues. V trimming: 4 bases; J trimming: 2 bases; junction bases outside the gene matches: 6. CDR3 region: CASSSSGTGTYEQYF. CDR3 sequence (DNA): TGTGCCAGCAGCTCCTCCGGGACAGGGACCTACGAGCAGTACTTC.

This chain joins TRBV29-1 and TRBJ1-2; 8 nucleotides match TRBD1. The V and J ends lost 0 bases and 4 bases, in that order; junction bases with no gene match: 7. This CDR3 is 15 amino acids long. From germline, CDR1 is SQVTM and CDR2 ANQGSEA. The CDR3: CSVEDLGQGVYGYTF. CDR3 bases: TGCAGCGTTGAAGATCTCGGACAGGGTGTCTATGGCTACACCTTC.

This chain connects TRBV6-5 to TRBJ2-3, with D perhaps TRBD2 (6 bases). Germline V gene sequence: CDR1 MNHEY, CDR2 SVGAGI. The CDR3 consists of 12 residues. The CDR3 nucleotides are TGTGCAACGGGACTCCTCACAGATACGCAGTATTTT. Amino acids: CATGLLTDTQYF.

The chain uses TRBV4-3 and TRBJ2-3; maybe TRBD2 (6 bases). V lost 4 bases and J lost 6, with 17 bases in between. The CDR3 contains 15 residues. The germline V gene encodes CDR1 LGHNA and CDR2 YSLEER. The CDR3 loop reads CASSPVAGSEDTQYF. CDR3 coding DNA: TGCGCCAGCAGCCCCGTTGCGGGAAGTGAGGATACGCAGTATTTT.

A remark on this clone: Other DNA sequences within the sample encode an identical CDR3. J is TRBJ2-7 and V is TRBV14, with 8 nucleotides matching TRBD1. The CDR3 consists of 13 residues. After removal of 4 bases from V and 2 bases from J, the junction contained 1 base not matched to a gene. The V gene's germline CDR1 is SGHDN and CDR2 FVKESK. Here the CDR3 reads CASSPGQAYEQYF. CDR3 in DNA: TGTGCCAGCAGCCCGGGACAGGCCTACGAGCAGTACTTC. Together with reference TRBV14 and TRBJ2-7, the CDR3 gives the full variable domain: EAGVTQFPSHSVIEKGQTVTLRCDPISGHDNLYWYRRVMGKEIKFLLHFVKESKQDESGMPNNRFLAERTGGTYSTLKVQPAELEDSGVYFCASSPGQAYEQYFGPGTRLTVT.

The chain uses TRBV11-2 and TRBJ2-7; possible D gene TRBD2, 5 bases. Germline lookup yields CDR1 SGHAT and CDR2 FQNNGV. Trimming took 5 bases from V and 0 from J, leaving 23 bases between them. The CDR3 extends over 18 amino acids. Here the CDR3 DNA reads TGTGCCAGCAGCCCATTCACAAGGATAGGACTTAACTCCTACGAGCAGTACTTC. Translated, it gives CASSPFTRIGLNSYEQYF. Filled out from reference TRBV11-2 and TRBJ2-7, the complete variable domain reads EAGVAQSPRYKIIEKRQSVAFWCNPISGHATLYWYQQILGQGPKLLIQFQNNGVVDDSQLPKDRFSAERLKGVDSTLKIQPAKLEDSAVYLCASSPFTRIGLNSYEQYFGPGTRLTVT.